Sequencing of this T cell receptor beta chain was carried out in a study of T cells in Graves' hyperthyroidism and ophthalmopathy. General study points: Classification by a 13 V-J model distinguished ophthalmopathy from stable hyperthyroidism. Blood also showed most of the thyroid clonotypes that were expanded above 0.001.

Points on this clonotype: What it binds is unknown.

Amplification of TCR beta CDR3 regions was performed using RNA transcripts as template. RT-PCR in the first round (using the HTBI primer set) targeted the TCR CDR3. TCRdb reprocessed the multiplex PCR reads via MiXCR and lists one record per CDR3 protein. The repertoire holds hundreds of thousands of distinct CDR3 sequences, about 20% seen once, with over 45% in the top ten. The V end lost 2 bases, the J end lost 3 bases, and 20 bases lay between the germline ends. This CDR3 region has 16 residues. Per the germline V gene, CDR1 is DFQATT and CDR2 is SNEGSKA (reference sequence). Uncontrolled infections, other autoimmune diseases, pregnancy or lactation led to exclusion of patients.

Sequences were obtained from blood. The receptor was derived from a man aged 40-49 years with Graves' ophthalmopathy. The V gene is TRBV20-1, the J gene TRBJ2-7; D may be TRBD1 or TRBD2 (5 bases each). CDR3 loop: CSARSTRWGKGYEQYF. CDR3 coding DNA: TGCAGTGCTAGATCGACACGTTGGGGGAAGGGCTACGAGCAGTACTTC.